The 17 T cell receptor beta chains given below trace back to one sample, sequenced in a study of shared clonotypes between healthy human individuals. Sequenced by immunoSEQ multiplex PCR; TCRdb stores in-frame clones only, minus some. The sample yields 2 million to 2.5 million clones, around 95% seen once. Input material: naive CD4+ T cells sorted from blood. The subset is: CD45RA+ positively selected. These receptors came from a man aged 18 to 30 in good health.

V usage is TRBV5-1 and J usage is TRBJ2-7; 10 bases agree with TRBD1. The V gene end was trimmed by 4 bases and the J gene end by 3 bases; junction bases not matched to a gene: 7. In germline, CDR1 is SGHRS, CDR2 YFSETQ. This CDR3 region has 15 residues. This CDR3 reads CASSPLGQGFYEQYF. Written as DNA, the CDR3 is TGCGCCAGCAGCCCTCTGGGACAGGGGTTCTACGAGCAGTACTTC.

Regarding this clone: Other DNA sequences from this sample encode an identical CDR3 as well. The genes are TRBV5-1 and TRBJ2-7; perhaps TRBD2 as D (5 bases). The V end lost 1 base, the J end lost 4 bases, and 9 bases lay between the germline ends. CDR3 size: 13 residues. Germline assignment: CDR1 SGHRS and CDR2 YFSETQ. The CDR3 DNA reads TGCGCCAGCAGCTTGAGTGGGGAGTACGAGCAGTACTTC. Its protein product is CASSLSGEYEQYF.

V usage is TRBV11-2 and J usage is TRBJ1-2, with 11 bases matching TRBD1. The V gene's germline CDR1 is SGHAT and CDR2 FQNNGV. The CDR3 spans 17 residues. Losses at the gene ends were 4 bases for V and 6 bases for J; bases not matched to a gene: 13. The CDR3 DNA is TGTGCCAGCAGCTCGGGGTCCGGGACAGGGGGATTTAATGGCTACACCTTC. Its protein is CASSSGSGTGGFNGYTF.

Only one count was recorded for this clone. J is TRBJ1-2 and V is TRBV28; D not resolved. CDR1 is MDHEN and CDR2 is SYDVKM in the germline V gene. V was cut by 3 bases and J by 0 bases, with 8 bases left in between. The CDR3 length is 14 residues. CDR3 in amino acids: CASSFPPPNYGYTF. In DNA, the CDR3 is TGTGCCAGCAGTTTTCCCCCTCCTAACTATGGCTACACCTTC.

The chain employs TRBV28 and TRBJ2-3; 9 bases agree with TRBD1. The CDR3 spans 15 residues. V was pared by 5 bases and J by 1 base, with 4 bases of the junction left unmatched. Germline loops: CDR1 MDHEN, CDR2 SYDVKM. The CDR3 loop is CASSIRQGGTDTQYF. The CDR3 DNA reads TGTGCCAGCAGTATCAGACAGGGGGGCACAGATACGCAGTATTTT.

The rearrangement joins TRBV5-1 to TRBJ1-6; a weak D match, TRBD1 (5 bases). The CDR3 sequence is 14 residues long. Looked up from germline, CDR1 is SGHRS and CDR2 is YFSETQ. Trimming took 4 bases from V and 3 from J, leaving 8 bases between them. The CDR3 sequence: CASSRDGYNSPLHF. The CDR3 coding sequence is TGCGCCAGCAGCAGGGACGGCTATAATTCACCCCTCCACTTT. The variable domain in full, completed from reference TRBV5-1 and TRBJ1-6, reads KAGVTQTPRYLIKTRGQQVTLSCSPISGHRSVSWYQQTPGQGLQFLFEYFSETQRNKGNFPGRFSGRQFSNSRSEMNVSTLELGDSALYLCASSRDGYNSPLHFGNGTRLTVT.

The genes are TRBV5-1 and TRBJ2-3; 8 positions match TRBD2. The V gene end was trimmed by 4 bases and the J gene end by 0 bases; junction bases not matched to a gene: 13. CDR1 is SGHRS and CDR2 is YFSETQ in the germline V gene. The CDR3 is made up of 18 amino acids. The CDR3 sequence is CASSGKAGGLDSTDTQYF. The CDR3 coding sequence is TGCGCCAGCAGCGGAAAGGCGGGGGGATTAGACAGCACAGATACGCAGTATTTT.

CDR3 loop: CASSLLQAMNTEAFF. Here the CDR3 DNA reads TGCGCCAGCAGCTTGCTTCAGGCGATGAACACTGAAGCTTTCTTT. J is TRBJ1-1 and V is TRBV5-1, with no clear D. This CDR3 spans 15 amino acids. Germline CDR1 is SGHRS and CDR2 is YFSETQ. Trimming took 1 base from V and 0 from J, leaving 10 bases between them.

This clone showed up just once. The rearrangement joins TRBV5-5 to TRBJ1-3, with D unclear. Germline V gene lookup returns CDR1 SGHKS and CDR2 YYEKEE (reference sequence). CDR3 size: 15 residues. Trimming left V 4 bases short and J 0 bases short, with 11 bases between. The CDR3 reads CASSNGLISGNTIYF. CDR3 DNA: TGTGCCAGCAGCAACGGACTGATCTCTGGAAACACCATATATTTT.

As regards this clone: The identical CDR3 is also encoded by other nucleotide sequences in the sample. V and J are TRBV27 and TRBJ2-7; 9 nucleotides agree with TRBD1. This CDR3 region has 14 residues. J was trimmed by 1 base and V by 6 bases; bases with no gene match: 4. Germline V gene sequence: CDR1 MNHEY, CDR2 SMNVEV (reference sequence). CDR3 amino acids: CASRRDRGSYEQYF. CDR3 DNA: TGTGCCAGCAGACGAGACAGGGGGTCCTACGAGCAGTACTTC.

This clone turned up a few times. This sample also contains other DNA sequences that code for the same CDR3. The chain recombines TRBV6-5 with TRBJ1-1, with D maybe TRBD1 (6 bases). V was pared by 0 bases and J by 4 bases, with 6 bases between. The CDR3 spans 13 residues. CDR1 is MNHEY and CDR2 is SVGAGI in the germline V gene. CDR3 residues: CASSYSTGTEAFF. As DNA, the CDR3 is TGTGCCAGCAGTTACTCGACAGGCACTGAAGCTTTCTTT.

The chain uses TRBV18 and TRBJ1-1; no clear D. The CDR3 runs to 15 residues. Germline V lookup: CDR1 KGHSH, CDR2 LQKENI. Trimming pared 1 base from V and 1 base from J, leaving 10 bases between. In DNA form, the CDR3 reads TGTGCCAGCTCACCACTTACACTAGGGAACACTGAAGCTTTCTTT. As protein: CASSPLTLGNTEAFF.

This chain uses TRBV10-3 with TRBJ2-7; maybe TRBD2 (5 bases). Germline-derived CDR1 and CDR2 are ENHRY and SYGVKD. The V and J ends lost 4 bases and 3 bases respectively, with 16 bases between them. CDR3 length equals 15 residues. The CDR3 bases are TGTGCCATCAGTGTTTCTAGCACGTCTGGCTACGAGCAGTACTTC. Its protein product is CAISVSSTSGYEQYF.

The CDR3: CASSRGQSKQPQHF. CDR3 bases: TGTGCCAGTAGTAGGGGACAGTCAAAGCAGCCCCAGCATTTT. J is TRBJ1-5 and V is TRBV19, with 7 nucleotides matching TRBD1. The V segment lost 4 bases and the J segment 7 bases; nucleotides outside the gene matches: 7. CDR1 and CDR2 (germline): LNHDA, SQIVND (reference sequence). This CDR3 comprises 14 residues.

The rearrangement links TRBV6-1 to TRBJ2-5; D unclear. Trimming stripped 4 bases from V and 2 bases from J, with 11 bases between. CDR1 is MNHNS, CDR2 SASEGT, per germline. The CDR3 is 14 amino acids. In DNA, the CDR3 is TGTGCCAGCAGTGTGATGGGTGGTCAAGAGACCCAGTACTTC. Its translation: CASSVMGGQETQYF.

The chain joins TRBV6-1 to TRBJ1-6; no clear D. The CDR3 spans 13 residues. Germline assignment: CDR1 MNHNS and CDR2 SASEGT. V dropped 4 bases and J dropped 3 bases, with 4 bases sitting between them. CDR3 sequence: CASSASYNSPLHF. The CDR3 DNA sequence: TGTGCCAGCAGTGCTAGCTATAATTCACCCCTCCACTTT.

On this clone: Other DNA variants within this sample encode the same CDR3. The rearrangement uses TRBV27 and TRBJ2-7; D is possibly TRBD2 (5 bases). CDR3 length: 14 residues. V lost 0 bases and J 2 bases, leaving 8 bases between the germline ends. Germline V gene data show CDR1 as MNHEY and CDR2 as SMNVEV (reference sequence). CDR3 in DNA: TGTGCCAGCAGTTTATCACGGGGTCCCTACGAGCAGTACTTC. Protein sequence: CASSLSRGPYEQYF.